This TCR beta chain comes out of a study of a mutant IDH1 vaccine in newly diagnosed glioma. Study-wide results and caveats: Pseudoprogression apparently lacked any relation to changes in top peripheral T cell clonotypes.

CDR1 MNHEY and CDR2 SVGAGI come from the germline V gene. This CDR3 contains 13 residues. Trimming cost V 6 bases and J 0 bases, with 8 bases left between them. Indicated time point: week 11, during vaccination. Vaccination comprised doses that each held 300 ug of mutant IDH1 20-mer peptide, plus topical imiquimod. Diagnosis in the donors showed new WHO grade 3 or 4 astrocytomas that were IDH1-mutant and ATRX-lost. With respect to this clone: What it binds is not known.

TCRdb's table, derived via immunoSEQ multiplex PCR, lists solely in-frame clones and lacks some. The repertoire includes 20,000 to 25,000 clones, over 85% of them detected once, and around 5.7% sits in the top ten. The specimen was PBMCs, collected from a glioma patient whose treatment included an IDH1 peptide vaccine. This TCR derives from a woman in her thirties or forties with glioma. The V and J genes are TRBV6-5 and TRBJ1-1; D is uncertain. CDR3 nucleotide sequence: TGTGCCAGCAGAGGACCGTTGAACACTGAAGCTTTCTTT. This gives the protein CASRGPLNTEAFF.